The rows below give T cell receptor beta chains drawn from one sample of a study of cytomegalovirus exposure and HLA in healthy donors. Profiling relied on immunoSEQ multiplex PCR, and the TCRdb table lists in-frame clones only, not all of them. The sample contains 110,000 or so clones, roughly 88% of which appear only once. What was sequenced was PBMCs. The receptors shown here come from a young man in good health and CMV-seronegative. CDR3s include the opening cysteine and the closing phenylalanine or tryptophan. The D gene is left open where the match is weak. Size is omitted from some rows. Given values are once, few, many or a class for expanded clones.

j_gene: TRBJ2-2; abundance: NA; v_gene: TRBV2; d_gene: NA; CDR3aa: CASSVDYRRDFNTGELFF; CDR3nt: TGTGCCAGCAGTGTCGATTACAGGAGGGACTTCAACACCGGGGAGCTGTTTTTT
j_gene: TRBJ2-5; abundance: few; v_gene: TRBV10-1; d_gene: TRBD1; CDR3aa: CASSDRIGGASSGQGETQYF; CDR3nt: TGCGCCAGCAGTGACCGGATCGGAGGGGCGAGTTCGGGACAGGGGGAGACCCAGTACTTC
j_gene: TRBJ1-1; abundance: NA; v_gene: TRBV30; d_gene: NA; CDR3aa: CAWRRGGEAFF; CDR3nt: TGTGCCTGGAGGAGAGGGGGTGAAGCTTTCTTT
j_gene: TRBJ2-7; abundance: NA; v_gene: TRBV15; d_gene: TRBD1; CDR3aa: CATRGQGYEQYF; CDR3nt: TGTGCCACCAGAGGACAGGGCTACGAGCAGTACTTC
j_gene: TRBJ1-5; abundance: NA; v_gene: TRBV2; d_gene: NA; CDR3aa: CASRQGWNQPQHF; CDR3nt: TGTGCCAGCAGACAGGGTTGGAATCAGCCCCAGCATTTT
j_gene: TRBJ1-4; abundance: NA; v_gene: TRBV28; d_gene: TRBD1; CDR3aa: CASSDRGSEKLFF; CDR3nt: TGTGCCAGCAGCGACAGGGGGAGCGAAAAACTGTTTTTT
j_gene: TRBJ1-1; abundance: NA; v_gene: TRBV15; d_gene: NA; CDR3aa: CATSSRDRLAFF; CDR3nt: TGTGCCACCAGCAGCCGTGACAGATTGGCTTTCTTT
j_gene: TRBJ1-1; abundance: NA; v_gene: TRBV15; d_gene: TRBD1; CDR3aa: CATSRGGQGVEAFF; CDR3nt: TGTGCCACCAGCAGAGGTGGACAGGGGGTTGAAGCTTTCTTT
j_gene: TRBJ2-1; abundance: NA; v_gene: TRBV6-5; d_gene: TRBD1; CDR3aa: CASSYSRRGRNEQFF; CDR3nt: TGTGCCAGCAGTTACTCGAGAAGGGGGCGCAATGAGCAGTTCTTC
j_gene: TRBJ1-3; abundance: NA; v_gene: TRBV27; d_gene: NA; CDR3aa: CASSSGAGNTIYF; CDR3nt: TGTGCCAGCAGTTCGGGGGCTGGAAACACCATATATTTT
j_gene: TRBJ2-7; abundance: NA; v_gene: TRBV11-2; d_gene: TRBD1; CDR3aa: CASSSRTGSYEQYF; CDR3nt: TGTGCCAGCAGCTCCAGGACAGGCTCCTACGAGCAGTACTTC
j_gene: TRBJ2-7; abundance: NA; v_gene: TRBV11-3; d_gene: TRBD1; CDR3aa: CASSDPGQGAYEQYF; CDR3nt: TGTGCCAGCAGCGACCCGGGACAGGGGGCCTACGAGCAGTACTTC
j_gene: TRBJ2-7; abundance: NA; v_gene: TRBV18; d_gene: TRBD2; CDR3aa: CASSASGGAYEQYF; CDR3nt: TGTGCCAGCTCCGCTAGCGGGGGGGCCTACGAGCAGTACTTC
j_gene: TRBJ1-3; abundance: NA; v_gene: TRBV7-2; d_gene: NA; CDR3aa: CASSLALPRAGNTIYF; CDR3nt: TGTGCCAGCAGCTTAGCCCTGCCACGCGCTGGAAACACCATATATTTT
j_gene: TRBJ1-4; abundance: NA; v_gene: TRBV5-8; d_gene: NA; CDR3aa: CASSRGDTGFNEKLFF; CDR3nt: TGTGCCAGCAGCAGGGGCGACACCGGATTTAATGAAAAACTGTTTTTT
j_gene: TRBJ1-5; abundance: NA; v_gene: TRBV7-8; d_gene: TRBD1; CDR3aa: CASSLRPLLDRGWASSNQPQHF; CDR3nt: TGTGCCAGCAGCCTAAGACCACTGCTGGACAGGGGATGGGCAAGCAGCAATCAGCCCCAGCATTTT
j_gene: TRBJ2-2; abundance: NA; v_gene: TRBV27; d_gene: TRBD1; CDR3aa: CASSMDRVFTGELFF; CDR3nt: TGTGCCAGCAGTATGGACAGGGTTTTCACCGGGGAGCTGTTTTTT
j_gene: TRBJ1-1; abundance: NA; v_gene: TRBV2; d_gene: NA; CDR3aa: CASAGGGKVTEAFF; CDR3nt: TGTGCCAGCGCCGGGGGAGGGAAGGTAACTGAAGCTTTCTTT
j_gene: TRBJ2-1; abundance: few; v_gene: TRBV5-1; d_gene: TRBD2; CDR3aa: CASSWNSGSFNEQFF; CDR3nt: TGCGCCAGCAGCTGGAATAGCGGGAGCTTTAATGAGCAGTTCTTC
j_gene: TRBJ1-3; abundance: few; v_gene: TRBV6-1; d_gene: NA; CDR3aa: CASSDQDGSSGNTIYF; CDR3nt: TGTGCCAGCAGTGACCAGGACGGGAGCTCTGGAAACACCATATATTTT
j_gene: TRBJ2-3; abundance: once; v_gene: TRBV7-2; d_gene: TRBD1; CDR3aa: CASSFGTGVGEDTQYF; CDR3nt: TGTGCCAGCAGCTTCGGGACAGGGGTGGGAGAAGATACGCAGTATTTT
j_gene: TRBJ2-3; abundance: NA; v_gene: TRBV29-1; d_gene: NA; CDR3aa: CSAELGRGSDTQYF; CDR3nt: TGCAGCGCTGAGCTCGGGAGAGGATCAGATACGCAGTATTTT
j_gene: TRBJ2-3; abundance: NA; v_gene: TRBV15; d_gene: TRBD1; CDR3aa: CATTQGGTGVQYF; CDR3nt: TGTGCCACCACCCAAGGGGGAACAGGGGTCCAGTATTTT
j_gene: TRBJ1-1; abundance: NA; v_gene: TRBV4-1; d_gene: NA; CDR3aa: CASSQVGNTEAFF; CDR3nt: TGCGCCAGCAGCCAAGTCGGGAACACTGAAGCTTTCTTT
j_gene: TRBJ1-5; abundance: NA; v_gene: TRBV28; d_gene: NA; CDR3aa: CASSFEGGAYSGQPQHF; CDR3nt: TGTGCCAGCAGTTTTGAGGGGGGGGCTTATTCGGGTCAGCCCCAGCATTTT
j_gene: TRBJ1-2; abundance: NA; v_gene: TRBV29-1; d_gene: NA; CDR3aa: CSVSGEYYGYTF; CDR3nt: TGCAGCGTATCCGGGGAGTACTATGGCTACACCTTC
j_gene: TRBJ1-5; abundance: NA; v_gene: TRBV27; d_gene: NA; CDR3aa: CASRPGWRNQPQHF; CDR3nt: TGTGCCAGCAGGCCGGGATGGCGGAATCAGCCCCAGCATTTT
j_gene: TRBJ2-7; abundance: NA; v_gene: TRBV6-5; d_gene: NA; CDR3aa: CASSYGITYEQYF; CDR3nt: TGTGCCAGCAGTTACGGCATTACCTACGAGCAGTACTTC
j_gene: TRBJ1-1; abundance: NA; v_gene: TRBV18; d_gene: NA; CDR3aa: CASSPIRENTEAFF; CDR3nt: TGTGCCAGCTCACCAATTCGGGAGAACACTGAAGCTTTCTTT
j_gene: TRBJ2-2; abundance: few; v_gene: TRBV11-3; d_gene: TRBD1; CDR3aa: CASSPGQPNTGELFF; CDR3nt: TGTGCCAGCAGCCCGGGACAGCCGAACACCGGGGAGCTGTTTTTT
j_gene: TRBJ1-3; abundance: NA; v_gene: TRBV30; d_gene: NA; CDR3aa: CAWTLRGISPSGNTIYF; CDR3nt: TGTGCCTGGACGTTGCGGGGGATTAGTCCCTCTGGAAACACCATATATTTT
j_gene: TRBJ2-2; abundance: few; v_gene: TRBV6-6; d_gene: NA; CDR3aa: CASSPRVETGELFF; CDR3nt: TGTGCCAGCAGTCCCAGGGTAGAGACCGGGGAGCTGTTTTTT